This entry describes one TCR beta chain. The antigen remains unidentified. This specimen belongs to a study of T cell repertoires in cytomegalovirus infection. The wider study: Indicated by public TCR beta signatures were CMV infection and matching HLA type.

TCRdb re-analysed the reads in MiXCR, keeping a single row per CDR3 protein. Among 200,000 or so distinct CDR3 sequences listed, roughly 19% were seen once. Findings and limits, study-wide: There were HLA-C-restricted CMV-specific TCR beta clonotypes dominating the ex vivo response. Identification of carriers of CMV plus the relevant HLA was achieved through cumulative public TCR beta family frequency.

J was trimmed by 1 base and V by 6 bases; bases with no gene match: 6. From germline, CDR1 is MNHNY and CDR2 SVGAGI (reference sequence). The CDR3 has 15 amino acids. Sequencing was performed on PBMCs. V and J are TRBV6-6 and TRBJ2-7, with 10 bases that match TRBD2. The sequence was obtained from a human donor in good health (CMV status not recorded). Some clones in this sample may be carry-over from other donors' samples. This CDR3 reads CASRGLAGVSYEQYF. In DNA, the CDR3 is TGTGCCAGCAGGGGTCTAGCGGGGGTGTCCTACGAGCAGTACTTC.